This T cell receptor beta chain was sequenced during a study of blood T cell repertoires in COVID-19 (dated by TCRdb to about 2020). For context, the study as a whole: Collaborator samples came from the United States, Italy and Spain and covered acute and convalescent phases of COVID-19. The samples were drawn from two sources: the first 160 participants of the ongoing ImmuneRACE study, and fewer than 1,500 subjects contributed by 6 global collaborators. The dataset comprised deeply sampled blood TCRbeta repertoires from subjects exposed to, actively infected with, or recovered from COVID-19. HLA class I and class II types, where available, came from metadata supplied by the sample provider rather than from assay-based typing. The repertoires were made available in a free public database intended to serve as a resource for research on the immune response to SARS-CoV-2. Sample metadata almost always included a de-identified subject ID, COVID-19 status, age in years and sex. The prospective study material was composed of cDNA or gDNA derived from T cells, B-cell-depleted T cells, or PBMCs. The paper as a whole reports these results and caveats: The amount of clinical and demographic metadata varied by source and participant and was provided uncurated.

The germline ends are 13 bases apart after V is trimmed by 0 bases and J by 7 bases. The CDR3 sequence holds 15 residues, the cysteine and phenylalanine included. CDR3 DNA only is kept here, 45 bases in frame from base 1. CDR1 SGDLS and CDR2 YYNGEE are derived from the germline V gene. Whole blood was collected in K2EDTA tubes by collaborating institutions according to the institutions' own protocols. Collaborator samples were shipped for TCRbeta analysis as frozen whole blood, isolated PBMCs, or DNA extracted from either sample type. For this clone: Its specific antigen is unknown. No much larger clone is present one base from it, and per-base qualities are unavailable. In the same sample, other DNA sequences code for this CDR3.

TCRbeta CDR3 regions were amplified from genomic DNA by means of the immunoSEQ Assay, a bias-controlled multiplex PCR. Concerning the study's data processing: Within the assay, amplification of reference gene primers was used to estimate how many nucleated cells each sample contained. Sequence reads were collapsed and filtered to measure the absolute abundance of every unique TCRbeta CDR3 rearrangement. For each sample, productive Simpson clonality was calculated as the square root of Simpson's diversity index across productive rearrangements. Imported from immuneACCESS, the table was reduced by TCRdb to in-frame sequences with V and J called. These copies leave out some clones; in studies compared against another copy, an unresolved V gene accounts for under half, and the cause of the remainder is not known. V, J and clone size reflect that table, while D and trimming were determined from the DNA. This sample lists roughly 120,000 clones; approximately 90% were detected once. The top ten hold around 4.8% of the sample.

The source is a human donor in a cohort sampled during active COVID-19. This sequence uses TRBV9 and TRBJ1-4, with the D gene not confidently named. Source material: peripheral blood. The DNA is as follows: TGTGCCAGCAGCGTAGGGGCGCGCGAAGGTGAAAAACTGTTTTTT. The translation is CASSVGAREGEKLFF. Here the CDR3 is joined to the reference TRBV9 and TRBJ1-4 genes, and the full variable domain is: DSGVTQTPKHLITATGQRVTLRCSPRSGDLSVYWYQQSLDQGLQFLIQYYNGEERAKGNILERFSAQQFPDLHSELNLSSLELGDSALYFCASSVGAREGEKLFFGSGTQLSVL.